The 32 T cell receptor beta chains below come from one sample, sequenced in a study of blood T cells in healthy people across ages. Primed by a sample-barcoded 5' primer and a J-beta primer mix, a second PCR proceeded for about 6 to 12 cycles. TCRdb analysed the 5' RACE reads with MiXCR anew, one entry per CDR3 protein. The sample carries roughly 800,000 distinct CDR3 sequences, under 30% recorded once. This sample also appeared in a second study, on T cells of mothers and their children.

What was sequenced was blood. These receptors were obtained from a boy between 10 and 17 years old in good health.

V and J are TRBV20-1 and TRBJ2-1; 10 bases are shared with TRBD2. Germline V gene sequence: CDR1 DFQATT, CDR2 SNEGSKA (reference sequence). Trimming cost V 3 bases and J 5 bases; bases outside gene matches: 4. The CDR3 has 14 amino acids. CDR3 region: CSASRSGGDNEQFF. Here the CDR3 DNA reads TGCAGTGCTAGTCGAAGCGGGGGGGACAATGAGCAGTTCTTC.

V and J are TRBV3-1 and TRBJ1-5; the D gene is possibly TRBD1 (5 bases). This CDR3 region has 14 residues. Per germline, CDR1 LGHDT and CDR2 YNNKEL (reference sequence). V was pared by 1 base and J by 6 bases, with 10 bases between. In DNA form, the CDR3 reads TGTGCCAGCAGCCAAGCTGGGGGTAGTCAGCCCCAGCATTTT. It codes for CASSQAGGSQPQHF.

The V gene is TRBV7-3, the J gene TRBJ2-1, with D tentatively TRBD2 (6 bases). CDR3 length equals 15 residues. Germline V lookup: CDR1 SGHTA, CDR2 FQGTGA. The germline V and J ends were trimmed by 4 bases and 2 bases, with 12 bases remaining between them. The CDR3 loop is CASSSGAATYNEQFF. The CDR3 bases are TGTGCCAGCAGCTCGGGAGCGGCGACCTACAATGAGCAGTTCTTC.

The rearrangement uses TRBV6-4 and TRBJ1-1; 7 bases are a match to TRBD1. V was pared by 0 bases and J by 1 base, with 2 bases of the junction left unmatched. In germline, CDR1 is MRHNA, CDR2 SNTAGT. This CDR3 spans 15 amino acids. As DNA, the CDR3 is TGTGCCAGCAGTGACTCGCCAGGGGGGAACACTGAAGCTTTCTTT. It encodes CASSDSPGGNTEAFF.

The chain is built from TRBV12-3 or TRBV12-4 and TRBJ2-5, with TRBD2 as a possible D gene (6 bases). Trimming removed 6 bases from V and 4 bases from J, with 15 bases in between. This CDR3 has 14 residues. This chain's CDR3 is CASRPTTSLETQYF. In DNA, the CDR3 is TGTGCCAGCAGACCCACCACTAGCCTAGAGACCCAGTACTTC.

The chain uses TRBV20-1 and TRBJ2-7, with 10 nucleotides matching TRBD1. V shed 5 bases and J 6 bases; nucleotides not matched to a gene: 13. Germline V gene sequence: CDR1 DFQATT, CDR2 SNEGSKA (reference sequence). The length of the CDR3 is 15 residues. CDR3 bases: TGCAGTGCTCGGGGACAGGGGCGTGGGGTCGCCGAGCAGTACTTC. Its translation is CSARGQGRGVAEQYF.

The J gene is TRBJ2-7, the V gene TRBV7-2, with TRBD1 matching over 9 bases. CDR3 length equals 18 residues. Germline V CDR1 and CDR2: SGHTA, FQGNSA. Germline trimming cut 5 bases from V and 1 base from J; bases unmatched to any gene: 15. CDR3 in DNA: TGTGCCAGCAGCCCCGTTGGGGGGACAGGGCTAAATTCCTACGAGCAGTACTTC. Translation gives CASSPVGGTGLNSYEQYF.

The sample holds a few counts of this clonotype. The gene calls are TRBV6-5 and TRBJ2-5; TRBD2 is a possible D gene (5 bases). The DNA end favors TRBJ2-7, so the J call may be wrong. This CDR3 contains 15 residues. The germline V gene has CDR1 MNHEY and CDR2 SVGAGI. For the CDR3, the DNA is TGTGCCAGCAGTTACGCCCGACGGGGTGGATACGAGCAGTACTTC. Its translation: CASSYARRGGYEQYF.

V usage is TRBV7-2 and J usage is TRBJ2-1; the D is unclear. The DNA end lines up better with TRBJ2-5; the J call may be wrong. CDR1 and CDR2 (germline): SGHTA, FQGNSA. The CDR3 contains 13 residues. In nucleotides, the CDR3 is TGTGCCAGCAGTCCCTCACTTACAGAGACCCAGTACTTC. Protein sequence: CASSPSLTETQYF.

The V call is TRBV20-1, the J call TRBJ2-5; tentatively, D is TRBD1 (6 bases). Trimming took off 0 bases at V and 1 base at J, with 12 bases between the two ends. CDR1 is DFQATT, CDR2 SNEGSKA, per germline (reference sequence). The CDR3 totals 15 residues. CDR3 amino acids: CSAREIGRGQETQYF. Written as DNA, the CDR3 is TGCAGTGCTAGAGAGATCGGCAGGGGCCAAGAGACCCAGTACTTC.

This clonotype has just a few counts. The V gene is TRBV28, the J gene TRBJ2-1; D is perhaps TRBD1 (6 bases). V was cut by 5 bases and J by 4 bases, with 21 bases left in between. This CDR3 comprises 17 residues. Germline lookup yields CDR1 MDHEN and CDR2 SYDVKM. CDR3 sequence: CASSPYTGSHRYNEQFF. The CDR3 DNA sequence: TGTGCCAGCAGTCCCTATACAGGGTCCCATAGGTACAATGAGCAGTTCTTC.

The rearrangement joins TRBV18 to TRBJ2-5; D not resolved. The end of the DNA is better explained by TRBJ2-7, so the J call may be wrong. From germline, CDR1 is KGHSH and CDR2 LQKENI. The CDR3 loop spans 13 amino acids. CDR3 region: CASSIDGVAEQYF. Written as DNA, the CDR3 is TGTGCCAGCTCGATCGATGGGGTTGCCGAGCAGTACTTC.

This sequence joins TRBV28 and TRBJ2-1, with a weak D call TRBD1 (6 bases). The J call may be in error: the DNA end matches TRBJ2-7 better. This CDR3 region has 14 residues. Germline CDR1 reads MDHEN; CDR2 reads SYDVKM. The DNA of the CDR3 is TGTGCCAGCAACCCGGACAGTCTTTCCCACGAGCAGTACTTC. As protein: CASNPDSLSHEQYF.

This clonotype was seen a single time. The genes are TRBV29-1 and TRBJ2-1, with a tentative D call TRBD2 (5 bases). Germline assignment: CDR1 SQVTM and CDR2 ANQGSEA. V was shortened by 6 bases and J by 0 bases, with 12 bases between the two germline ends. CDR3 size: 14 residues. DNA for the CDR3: TGCAGCGTCAACGGGGAAGGCTCCTACAATGAGCAGTTCTTC. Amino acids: CSVNGEGSYNEQFF.

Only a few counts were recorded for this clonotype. This CDR3 is CASWDRVSSLHF. The CDR3 nucleotides read TGTGCCAGCTGGGACAGGGTATCGTCCCTCCACTTT. The genes are TRBV19 and TRBJ1-6; 9 positions match TRBD1. Losses at the gene ends were 9 bases for V and 14 bases for J; bases not matched to a gene: 8. CDR1 is LNHDA and CDR2 is SQIVND in the germline V gene (reference sequence). This CDR3 contains 12 residues.

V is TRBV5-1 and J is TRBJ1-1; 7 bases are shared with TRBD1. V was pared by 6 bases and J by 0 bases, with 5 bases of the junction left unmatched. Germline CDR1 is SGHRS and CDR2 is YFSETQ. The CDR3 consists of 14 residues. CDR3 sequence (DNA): TGCGCCAGCACAGTGACAGGGATGAACACTGAAGCTTTCTTT. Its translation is CASTVTGMNTEAFF.

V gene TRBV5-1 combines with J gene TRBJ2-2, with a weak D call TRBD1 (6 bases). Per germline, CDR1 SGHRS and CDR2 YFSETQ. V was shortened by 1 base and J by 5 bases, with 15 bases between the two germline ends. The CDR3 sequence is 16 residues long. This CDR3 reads CASSLPKEGGTGELFF. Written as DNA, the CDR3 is TGCGCCAGCAGCTTGCCAAAGGAAGGGGGTACCGGGGAGCTGTTTTTT.

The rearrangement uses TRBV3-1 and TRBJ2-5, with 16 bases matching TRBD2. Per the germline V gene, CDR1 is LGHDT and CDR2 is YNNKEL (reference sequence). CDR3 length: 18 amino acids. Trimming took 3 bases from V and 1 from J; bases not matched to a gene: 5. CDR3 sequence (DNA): TGTGCCAGCAGCCATACGGGACTAGCGGGGGGGCCCCAAGAGACCCAGTACTTC. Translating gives CASSHTGLAGGPQETQYF.

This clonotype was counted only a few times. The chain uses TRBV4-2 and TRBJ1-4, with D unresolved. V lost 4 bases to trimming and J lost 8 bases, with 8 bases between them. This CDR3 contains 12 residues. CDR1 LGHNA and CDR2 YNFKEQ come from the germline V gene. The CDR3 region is CASSPAGEKLFF. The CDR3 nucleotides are TGTGCCAGCAGCCCCGCCGGGGAAAAACTGTTTTTT.

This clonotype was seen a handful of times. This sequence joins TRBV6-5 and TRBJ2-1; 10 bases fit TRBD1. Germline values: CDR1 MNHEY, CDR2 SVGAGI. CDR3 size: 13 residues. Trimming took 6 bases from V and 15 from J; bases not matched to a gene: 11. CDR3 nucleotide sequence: TGTGCCAGCAGCCTATCGGGACAGGGGACGGGGTTCTTC. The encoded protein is CASSLSGQGTGFF.

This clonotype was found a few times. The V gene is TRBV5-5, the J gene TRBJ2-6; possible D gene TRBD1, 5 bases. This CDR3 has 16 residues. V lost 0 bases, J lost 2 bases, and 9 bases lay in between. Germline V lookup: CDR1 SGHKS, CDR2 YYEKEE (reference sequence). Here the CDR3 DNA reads TGTGCCAGCAGCTTGGAAGGGGCGCCTGGGGCCAACGTCCTGACTTTC. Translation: CASSLEGAPGANVLTF.

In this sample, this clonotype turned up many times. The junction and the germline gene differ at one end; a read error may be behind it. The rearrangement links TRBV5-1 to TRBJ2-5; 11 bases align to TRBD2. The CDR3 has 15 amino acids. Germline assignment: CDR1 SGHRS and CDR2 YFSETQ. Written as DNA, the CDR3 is TGTGCCAGCAGCTTAGTAGCGGGGGGGCAAGAGACCCAGTACTTC. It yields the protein CASSLVAGGQETQYF.

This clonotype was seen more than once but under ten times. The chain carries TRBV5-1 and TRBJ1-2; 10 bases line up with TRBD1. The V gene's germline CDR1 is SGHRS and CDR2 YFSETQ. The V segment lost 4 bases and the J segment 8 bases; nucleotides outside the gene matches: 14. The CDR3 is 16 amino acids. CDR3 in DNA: TGCGCCAGCAGCCCCGAGACAGGGGGCTATCGAGCCGGCTACACCTTC. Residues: CASSPETGGYRAGYTF.

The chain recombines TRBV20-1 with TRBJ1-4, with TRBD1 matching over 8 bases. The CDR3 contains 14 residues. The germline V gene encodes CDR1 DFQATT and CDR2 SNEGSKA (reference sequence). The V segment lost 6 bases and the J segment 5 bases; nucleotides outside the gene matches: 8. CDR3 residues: CSAQGAGMNEKLFF. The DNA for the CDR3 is TGCAGTGCCCAGGGGGCGGGGATGAATGAAAAACTGTTTTTT.

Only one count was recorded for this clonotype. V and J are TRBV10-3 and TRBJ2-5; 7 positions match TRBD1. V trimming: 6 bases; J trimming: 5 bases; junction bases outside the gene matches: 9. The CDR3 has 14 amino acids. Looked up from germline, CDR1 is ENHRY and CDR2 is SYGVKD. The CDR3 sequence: CAISEGAPPETQYF. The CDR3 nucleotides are TGTGCCATCAGCGAGGGGGCCCCACCCGAGACCCAGTACTTC.

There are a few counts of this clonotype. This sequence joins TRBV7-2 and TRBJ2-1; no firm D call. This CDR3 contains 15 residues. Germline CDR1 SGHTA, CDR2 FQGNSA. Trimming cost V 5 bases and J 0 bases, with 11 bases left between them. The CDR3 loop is CASSRRSPSYNEQFF. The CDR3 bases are TGTGCCAGCAGCCGGCGGAGCCCCTCCTACAATGAGCAGTTCTTC.

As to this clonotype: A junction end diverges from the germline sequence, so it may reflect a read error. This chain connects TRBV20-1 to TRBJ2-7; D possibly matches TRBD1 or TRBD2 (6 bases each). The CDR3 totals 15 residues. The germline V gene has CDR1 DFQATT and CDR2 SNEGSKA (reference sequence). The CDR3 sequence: CSARDLSGASYVQYF. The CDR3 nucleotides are TGCAGTGCTAGAGATTTGTCGGGGGCCTCCTACGTGCAGTACTTC.

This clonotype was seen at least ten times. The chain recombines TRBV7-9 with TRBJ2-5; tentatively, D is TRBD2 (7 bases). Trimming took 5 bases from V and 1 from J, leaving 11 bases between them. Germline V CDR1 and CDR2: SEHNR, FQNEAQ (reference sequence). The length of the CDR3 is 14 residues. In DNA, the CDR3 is TGTGCCAGCAGCCCCGGGGGGCTCCAAGAGACCCAGTACTTC. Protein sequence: CASSPGGLQETQYF.

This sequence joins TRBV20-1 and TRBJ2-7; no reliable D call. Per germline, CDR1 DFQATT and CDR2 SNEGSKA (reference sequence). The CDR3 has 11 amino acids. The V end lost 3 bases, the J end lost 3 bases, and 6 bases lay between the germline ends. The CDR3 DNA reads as TGCAGTGCTAGTCACCTCTACGAGCAGTACTTC. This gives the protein CSASHLYEQYF.

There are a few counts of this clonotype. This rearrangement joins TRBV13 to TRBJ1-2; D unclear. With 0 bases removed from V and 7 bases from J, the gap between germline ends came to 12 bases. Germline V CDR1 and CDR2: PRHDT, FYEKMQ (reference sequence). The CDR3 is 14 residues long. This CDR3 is CASSLGLGFGGYTF. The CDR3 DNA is TGTGCCAGCAGCTTAGGCCTTGGTTTTGGTGGCTACACCTTC. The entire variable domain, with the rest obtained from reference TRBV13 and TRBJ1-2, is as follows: AAGVIQSPRHLIKEKRETATLKCYPIPRHDTVYWYQQGPGQDPQFLISFYEKMQSDKGSIPDRFSAQQFSDYHSELNMSSLELGDSALYFCASSLGLGFGGYTFGSGTRLTVV.

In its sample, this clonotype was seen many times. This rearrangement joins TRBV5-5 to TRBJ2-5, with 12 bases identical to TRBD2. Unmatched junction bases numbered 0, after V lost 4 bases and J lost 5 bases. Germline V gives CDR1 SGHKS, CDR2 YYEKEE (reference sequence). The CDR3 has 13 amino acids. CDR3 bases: TGTGCCAGCAGCACTAGCGGGGGGGAGACCCAGTACTTC. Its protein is CASSTSGGETQYF.

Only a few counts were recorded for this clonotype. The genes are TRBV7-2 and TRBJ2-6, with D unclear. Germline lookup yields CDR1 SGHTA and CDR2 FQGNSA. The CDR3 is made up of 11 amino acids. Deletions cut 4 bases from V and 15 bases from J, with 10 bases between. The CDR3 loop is CASSWSVGLTF. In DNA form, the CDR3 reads TGTGCCAGCAGCTGGTCCGTAGGCCTGACTTTC.